This T cell receptor beta chain derives from a study of immune cell composition in non-small cell lung cancer. Study-level points and caveats: Lung adenocarcinomas had lower top 10 clone scores and clonality than squamous tumours. Overall clonality, unlike maximal tumour-associated clone frequency, did not predict TIL reactivity. Clones >0.5% enriched in tumour were rarer in adenocarcinoma (about 35%) than squamous (roughly 75%).

The repertoire was sequenced with immunoSEQ multiplex PCR; TCRdb's copy has only in-frame clones and lacks some. The profile shows roughly 1,900 clones, 65% to 90% of them singletons. In regard to this clone: Its antigen is unidentified.

Between the trimmed V and J ends, which lost 0 bases and 0 bases, there was a span of 7 bases. This CDR3 has 15 residues. Germline V gives CDR1 LNHDA, CDR2 SQIVND (reference sequence). The chain employs TRBV19 and TRBJ2-3; a possible D gene is TRBD1 (5 bases). Sequenced input: lung tumor tissue. The sequence derives from a human donor with non-small cell lung cancer. CDR3 nucleotide sequence: TGTGCCAGTAGTATAGACAGGGCTAGCACAGATACGCAGTATTTT. Translated, it gives CASSIDRASTDTQYF.